The clone carrying this T cell receptor beta chain was picked up one time. The CDR3 spans 14 residues. V was shortened by 2 bases and J by 2 bases, with 10 bases between the two germline ends. Germline V gives CDR1 SGHTA, CDR2 FQGNSA. This sample stems from a study of tumor T cells in aggressive B-cell lymphoma. TCRdb keeps only in-frame clones here, not all; method: immunoSEQ multiplex PCR. This table has 9,500 to 10,000 clones, about 82% appearing once. Sequencing used tumor tissue. The sequence derives from an adult with diffuse large B cell lymphoma. This rearrangement joins TRBV7-2 to TRBJ2-7, with no clear D. The CDR3 DNA follows: TGTGCCAGCAGCTTATGGGCGAAGACCTACGAGCAGTACTTC. Its translation is CASSLWAKTYEQYF.